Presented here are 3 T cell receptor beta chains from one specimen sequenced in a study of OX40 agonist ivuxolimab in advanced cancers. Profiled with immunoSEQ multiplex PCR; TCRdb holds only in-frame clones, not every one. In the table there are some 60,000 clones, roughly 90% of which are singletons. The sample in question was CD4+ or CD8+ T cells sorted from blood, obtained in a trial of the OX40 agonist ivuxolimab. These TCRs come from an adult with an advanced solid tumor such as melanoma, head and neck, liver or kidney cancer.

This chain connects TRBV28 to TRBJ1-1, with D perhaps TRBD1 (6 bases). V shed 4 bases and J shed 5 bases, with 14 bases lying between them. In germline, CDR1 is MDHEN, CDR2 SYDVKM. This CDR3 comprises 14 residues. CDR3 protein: CASSSPGRGTEAFF. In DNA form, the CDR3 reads TGTGCCAGCAGTTCCCCGGGCAGGGGTACTGAAGCTTTCTTT.

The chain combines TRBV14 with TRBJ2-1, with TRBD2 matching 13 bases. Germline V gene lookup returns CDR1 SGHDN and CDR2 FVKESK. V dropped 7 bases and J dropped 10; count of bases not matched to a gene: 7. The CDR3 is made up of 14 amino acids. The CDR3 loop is CASNRELAGGEQFF. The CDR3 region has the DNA TGTGCCAGCAACCGTGAACTAGCGGGGGGGGAGCAGTTCTTC.

Here the CDR3 reads CASSMVGQPQHF. In nucleotides, the CDR3 is TGTGCCAGTAGTATGGTAGGGCAGCCCCAGCATTTT. The chain has TRBV19 and TRBJ1-5; D is ambiguous. The CDR3 runs 12 residues. V shed 3 bases and J shed 7 bases, with 7 bases lying between them. The germline V gene encodes CDR1 LNHDA and CDR2 SQIVND (reference sequence).